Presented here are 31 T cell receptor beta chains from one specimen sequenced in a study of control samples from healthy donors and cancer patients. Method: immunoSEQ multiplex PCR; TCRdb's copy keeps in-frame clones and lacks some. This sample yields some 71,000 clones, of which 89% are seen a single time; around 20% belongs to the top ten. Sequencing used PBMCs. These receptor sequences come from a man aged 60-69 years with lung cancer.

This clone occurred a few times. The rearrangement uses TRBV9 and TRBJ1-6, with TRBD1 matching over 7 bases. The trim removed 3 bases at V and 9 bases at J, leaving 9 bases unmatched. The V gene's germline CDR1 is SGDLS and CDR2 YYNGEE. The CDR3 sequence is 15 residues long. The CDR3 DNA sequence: TGTGCCAGCAGCGGACAGGGTAGTTTCGGTTCACCCCTCCACTTT. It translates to CASSGQGSFGSPLHF. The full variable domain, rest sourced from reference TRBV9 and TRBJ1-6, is DSGVTQTPKHLITATGQRVTLRCSPRSGDLSVYWYQQSLDQGLQFLIQYYNGEERAKGNILERFSAQQFPDLHSELNLSSLELGDSALYFCASSGQGSFGSPLHFGNGTRLTVT.

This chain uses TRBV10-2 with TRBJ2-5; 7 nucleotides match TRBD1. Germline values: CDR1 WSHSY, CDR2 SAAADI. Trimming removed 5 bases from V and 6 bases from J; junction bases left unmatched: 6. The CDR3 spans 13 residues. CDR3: CASSHRQGQTQYF. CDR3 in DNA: TGCGCCAGCAGTCACCGACAGGGACAGACCCAGTACTTC.

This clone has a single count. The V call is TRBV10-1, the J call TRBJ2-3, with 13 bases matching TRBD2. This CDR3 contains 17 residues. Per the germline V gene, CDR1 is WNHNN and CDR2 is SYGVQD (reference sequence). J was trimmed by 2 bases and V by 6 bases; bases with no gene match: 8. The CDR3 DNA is TGCGCCAGCAGCAGCGGGACTAGCGGGACTTACACAGATACGCAGTATTTT. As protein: CASSSGTSGTYTDTQYF.

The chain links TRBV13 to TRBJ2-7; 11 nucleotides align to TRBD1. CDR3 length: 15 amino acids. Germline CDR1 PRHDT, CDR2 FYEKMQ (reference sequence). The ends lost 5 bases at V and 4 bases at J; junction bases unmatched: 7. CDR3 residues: CASSLTGTGGYEQYF. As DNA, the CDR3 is TGTGCCAGCAGCCTTACCGGGACAGGGGGATACGAGCAGTACTTC.

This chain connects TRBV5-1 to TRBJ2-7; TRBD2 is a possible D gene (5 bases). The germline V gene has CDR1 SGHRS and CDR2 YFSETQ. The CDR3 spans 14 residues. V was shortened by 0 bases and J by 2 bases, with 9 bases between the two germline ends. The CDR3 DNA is TGCGCCAGCAGCTTGGACGCGGGTCCCTACGAGCAGTACTTC. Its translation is CASSLDAGPYEQYF.

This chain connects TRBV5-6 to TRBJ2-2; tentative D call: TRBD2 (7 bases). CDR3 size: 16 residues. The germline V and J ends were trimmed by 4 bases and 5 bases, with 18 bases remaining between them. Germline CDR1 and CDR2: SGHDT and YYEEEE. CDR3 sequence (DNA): TGTGCCAGCAGCGAACCTACGGGGGGCGTTACCGGGGAGCTGTTTTTT. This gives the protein CASSEPTGGVTGELFF.

The CDR3 DNA reads as TGTGCCACCAGCAGAGATGGGGGGGGCGGGGGTGCTAGCACAGATACGCAGTATTTT. Translating it yields CATSRDGGGGGASTDTQYF. J is TRBJ2-3 and V is TRBV15; the D gene is possibly TRBD2 (7 bases). V shed 0 bases and J shed 0 bases, with 19 bases lying between them. CDR1 and CDR2 (germline): LNHNV, YYDKDF (reference sequence). The CDR3 is made up of 19 amino acids.

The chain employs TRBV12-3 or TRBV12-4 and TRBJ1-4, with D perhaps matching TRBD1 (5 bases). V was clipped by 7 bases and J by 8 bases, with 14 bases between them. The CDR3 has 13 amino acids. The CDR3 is CASIGTEDEKLFF. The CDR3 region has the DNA TGTGCCAGCATAGGGACGGAGGACGAAAAACTGTTTTTT.

The CDR3, as DNA: TGTGCCAGCAGTTGGGGATCTCAAGAGACCCAGTACTTC. Translation: CASSWGSQETQYF. V gene TRBV27 combines with J gene TRBJ2-5; no clear D. From germline, CDR1 is MNHEY and CDR2 SMNVEV (reference sequence). V lost 4 bases and J 2 bases, leaving 8 bases between the germline ends. This CDR3 spans 13 amino acids.

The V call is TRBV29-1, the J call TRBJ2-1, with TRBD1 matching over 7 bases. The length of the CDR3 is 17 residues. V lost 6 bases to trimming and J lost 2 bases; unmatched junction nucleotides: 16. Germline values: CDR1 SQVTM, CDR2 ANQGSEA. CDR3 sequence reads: CSVHRGTVSSAYNEQFF. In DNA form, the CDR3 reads TGCAGCGTCCACAGAGGGACAGTTTCATCGGCCTACAATGAGCAGTTCTTC.

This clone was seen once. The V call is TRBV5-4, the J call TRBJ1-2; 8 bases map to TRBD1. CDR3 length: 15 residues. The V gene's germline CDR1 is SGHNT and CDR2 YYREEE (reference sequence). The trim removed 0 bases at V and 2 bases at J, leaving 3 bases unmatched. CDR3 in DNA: TGTGCCAGCAGCTTGGCAGACAGGGGAAACTATGGCTACACCTTC. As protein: CASSLADRGNYGYTF.

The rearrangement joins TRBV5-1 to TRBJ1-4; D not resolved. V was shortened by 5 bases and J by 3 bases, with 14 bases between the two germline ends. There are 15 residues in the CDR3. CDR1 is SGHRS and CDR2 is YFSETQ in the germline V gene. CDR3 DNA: TGCGCCAGCAGTCCTAGACCAGCCTCTAATGAAAAACTGTTTTTT. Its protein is CASSPRPASNEKLFF.

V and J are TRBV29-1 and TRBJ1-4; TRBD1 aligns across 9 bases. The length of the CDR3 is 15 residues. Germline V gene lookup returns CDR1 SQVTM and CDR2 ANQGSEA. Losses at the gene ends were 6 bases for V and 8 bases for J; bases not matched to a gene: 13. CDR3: CSVTGGQEPMEKLFF. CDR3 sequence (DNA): TGCAGCGTGACAGGGGGACAGGAACCAATGGAAAAACTGTTTTTT.

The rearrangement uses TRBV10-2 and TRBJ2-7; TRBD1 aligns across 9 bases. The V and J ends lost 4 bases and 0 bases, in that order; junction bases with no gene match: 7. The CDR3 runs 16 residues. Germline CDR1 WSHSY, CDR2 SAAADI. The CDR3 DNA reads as TGCGCCAGCAGTGCCCCCGGGACAGGGAGCTCCTACGAGCAGTACTTC. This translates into CASSAPGTGSSYEQYF.

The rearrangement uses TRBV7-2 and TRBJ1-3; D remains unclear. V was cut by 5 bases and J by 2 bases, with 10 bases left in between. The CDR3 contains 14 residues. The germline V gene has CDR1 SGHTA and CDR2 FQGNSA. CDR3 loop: CASSPRTTGNTIYF. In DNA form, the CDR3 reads TGTGCCAGCAGCCCACGGACCACTGGAAACACCATATATTTT.

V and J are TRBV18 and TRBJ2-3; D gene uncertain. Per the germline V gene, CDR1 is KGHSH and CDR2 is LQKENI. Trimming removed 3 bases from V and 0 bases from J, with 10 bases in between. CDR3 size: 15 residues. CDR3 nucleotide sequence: TGTGCCAGCTCACCCTTCGAGGAGAGCACAGATACGCAGTATTTT. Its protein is CASSPFEESTDTQYF. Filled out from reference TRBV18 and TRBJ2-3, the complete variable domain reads NAGVMQNPRHLVRRRGQEARLRCSPMKGHSHVYWYRQLPEEGLKFMVYLQKENIIDESGMPKERFSAEFPKEGPSILRIQQVVRGDSAAYFCASSPFEESTDTQYFGPGTRLTVL.

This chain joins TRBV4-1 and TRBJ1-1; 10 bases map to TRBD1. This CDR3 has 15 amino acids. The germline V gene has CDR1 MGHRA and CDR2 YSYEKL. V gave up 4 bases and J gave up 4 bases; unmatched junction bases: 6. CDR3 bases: TGCGCCAGCAGCCGGGGGGGACAGGGGCGCACTGAAGCTTTCTTT. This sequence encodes CASSRGGQGRTEAFF.

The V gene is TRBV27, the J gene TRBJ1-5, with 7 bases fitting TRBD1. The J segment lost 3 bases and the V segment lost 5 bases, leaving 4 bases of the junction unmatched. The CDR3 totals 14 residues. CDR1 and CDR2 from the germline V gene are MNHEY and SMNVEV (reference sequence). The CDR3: CASSQGGYNQPQHF. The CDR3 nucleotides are TGTGCCAGCAGTCAGGGGGGATACAATCAGCCCCAGCATTTT.

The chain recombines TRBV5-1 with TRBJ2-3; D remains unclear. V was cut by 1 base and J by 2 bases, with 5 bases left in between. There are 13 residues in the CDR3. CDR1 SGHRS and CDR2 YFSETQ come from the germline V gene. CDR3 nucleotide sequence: TGCGCCAGCAGCTTGATGCCCACAGATACGCAGTATTTT. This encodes CASSLMPTDTQYF.

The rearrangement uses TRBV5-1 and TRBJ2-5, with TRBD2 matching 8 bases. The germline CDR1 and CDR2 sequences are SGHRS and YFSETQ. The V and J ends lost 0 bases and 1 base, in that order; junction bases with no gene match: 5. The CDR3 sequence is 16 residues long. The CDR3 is CASSLGGGRSQETQYF. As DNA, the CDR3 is TGCGCCAGCAGCTTGGGCGGGGGGAGATCCCAAGAGACCCAGTACTTC.

The CDR3 region is CASSLASGAYEQYF. As DNA, the CDR3 is TGTGCCAGCAGCTTAGCGTCGGGGGCTTACGAGCAGTACTTC. V and J are TRBV7-2 and TRBJ2-7; tentatively, D is TRBD1 or TRBD2 (6 bases each). Trimming stripped 0 bases from V and 4 bases from J, with 10 bases between. Germline V CDR1 and CDR2: SGHTA, FQGNSA. The CDR3 consists of 14 residues.

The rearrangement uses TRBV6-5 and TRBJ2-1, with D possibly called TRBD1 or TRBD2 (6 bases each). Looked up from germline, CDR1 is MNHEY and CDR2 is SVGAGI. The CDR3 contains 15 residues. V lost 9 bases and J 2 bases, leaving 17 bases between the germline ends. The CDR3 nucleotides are TGTGCCAGTCGCTTAGGGGGGTCCCCCTACAATGAGCAGTTCTTC. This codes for CASRLGGSPYNEQFF.

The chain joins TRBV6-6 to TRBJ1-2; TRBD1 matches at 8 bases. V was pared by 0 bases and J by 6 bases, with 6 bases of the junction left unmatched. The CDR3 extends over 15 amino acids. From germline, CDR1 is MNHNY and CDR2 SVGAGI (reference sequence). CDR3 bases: TGTGCCAGCAGTTACTCGAACAGGGGGATAGATGGCTACACCTTC. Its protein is CASSYSNRGIDGYTF.

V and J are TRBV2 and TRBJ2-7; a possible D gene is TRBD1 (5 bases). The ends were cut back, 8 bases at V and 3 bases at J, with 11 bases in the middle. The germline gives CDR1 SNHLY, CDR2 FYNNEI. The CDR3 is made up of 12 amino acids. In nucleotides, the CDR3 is TGTGCCAGCCAGACAGCTCTCTACGAGCAGTACGTC. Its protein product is CASQTALYEQYV.

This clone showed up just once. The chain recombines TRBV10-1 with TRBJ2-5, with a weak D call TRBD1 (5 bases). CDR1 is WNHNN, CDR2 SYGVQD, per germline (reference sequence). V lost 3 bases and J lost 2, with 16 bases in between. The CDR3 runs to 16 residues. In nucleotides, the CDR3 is TGCGCCAGCAGTGATTCAGGGTCCTCTCGGCAAGAGACCCAGTACTTC. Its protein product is CASSDSGSSRQETQYF.

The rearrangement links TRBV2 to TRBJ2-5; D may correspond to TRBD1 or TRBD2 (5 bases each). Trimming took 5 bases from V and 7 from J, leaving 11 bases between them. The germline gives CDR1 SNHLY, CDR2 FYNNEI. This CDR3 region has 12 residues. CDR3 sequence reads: CASSKGAGTQYF. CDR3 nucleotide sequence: TGTGCCAGCAGTAAAGGGGCGGGGACCCAGTACTTC.

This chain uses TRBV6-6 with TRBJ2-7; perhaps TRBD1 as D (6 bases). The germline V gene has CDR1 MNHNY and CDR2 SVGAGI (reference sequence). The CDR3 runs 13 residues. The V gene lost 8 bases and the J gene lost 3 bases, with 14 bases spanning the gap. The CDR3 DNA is TGTGCCAGCTCTAGACAGGATGGCTACGAGCAGTACTTC. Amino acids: CASSRQDGYEQYF.

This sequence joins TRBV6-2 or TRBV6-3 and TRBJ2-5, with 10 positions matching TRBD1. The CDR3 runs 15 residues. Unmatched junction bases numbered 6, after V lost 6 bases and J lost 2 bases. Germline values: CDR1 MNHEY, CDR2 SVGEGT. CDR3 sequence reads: CASSPTGGWQETQYF. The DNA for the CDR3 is TGTGCCAGCAGCCCGACAGGGGGCTGGCAAGAGACCCAGTACTTC.

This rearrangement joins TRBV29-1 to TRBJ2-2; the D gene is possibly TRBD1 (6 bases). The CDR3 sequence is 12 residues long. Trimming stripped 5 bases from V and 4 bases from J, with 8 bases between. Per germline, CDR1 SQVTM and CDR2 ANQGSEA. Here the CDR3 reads CSVQGPTGELFF. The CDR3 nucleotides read TGCAGCGTTCAGGGGCCCACCGGGGAGCTGTTTTTT.

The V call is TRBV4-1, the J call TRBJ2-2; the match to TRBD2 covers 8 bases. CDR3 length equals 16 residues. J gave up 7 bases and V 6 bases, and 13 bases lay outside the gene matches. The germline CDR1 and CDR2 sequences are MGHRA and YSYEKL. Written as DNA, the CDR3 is TGCGCCAGCAGGCAGGTTTCGGGGGGGTCCGGCGGGGAGCTGTTTTTT. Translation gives CASRQVSGGSGGELFF.

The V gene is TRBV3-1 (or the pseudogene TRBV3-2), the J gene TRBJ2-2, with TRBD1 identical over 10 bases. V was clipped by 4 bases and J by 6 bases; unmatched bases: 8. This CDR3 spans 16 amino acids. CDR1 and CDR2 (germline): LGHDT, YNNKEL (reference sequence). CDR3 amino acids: CASSLTGQGKAGELFF. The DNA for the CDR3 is TGTGCCAGCAGCCTTACGGGACAGGGGAAGGCCGGGGAGCTGTTTTTT.